What follows are 16 T cell receptor beta chains derived from one specimen sequenced in a study of blood T cell repertoires in COVID-19. Measured with immunoSEQ multiplex PCR; TCRdb has only the in-frame clones, and not every one. The sample carries approximately 220,000 clones, 70% to 90% recorded once. Sequencing used PBMCs or T cells enriched from blood (not recorded which). These receptors were collected from a man aged 25-40 years who had recovered from COVID-19.

This clone was counted many times. The V and J genes are TRBV5-4 and TRBJ2-7, with 8 bases identical to TRBD2. Germline V gene sequence: CDR1 SGHNT, CDR2 YYREEE (reference sequence). This CDR3 has 13 residues. V was clipped by 2 bases and J by 3 bases; unmatched bases: 1. The CDR3 sequence: CASSFTSGYEQYF. In DNA, the CDR3 is TGTGCCAGCAGCTTTACTAGCGGCTACGAGCAGTACTTC.

The chain has TRBV10-3 and TRBJ1-6; 8 bases map to TRBD1. V gave up 0 bases and J gave up 8 bases; unmatched junction bases: 6. Germline V lookup: CDR1 ENHRY, CDR2 SYGVKD. The CDR3 sequence is 16 residues long. CDR3 amino acids: CAISESARGHDSPLHF. The DNA for the CDR3 is TGTGCCATCAGTGAGTCCGCCAGGGGGCATGATTCACCCCTCCACTTT.

The chain has TRBV30 and TRBJ2-6, with 10 bases aligning to TRBD1. The CDR3 extends over 16 amino acids. The junction had 5 bases not matched to a gene; V was cut back by 3 bases and J by 3 bases. CDR1 is GTSNPN and CDR2 is SVGIG in the germline V gene (reference sequence). The CDR3 nucleotides are TGTGCCTGGAGCGCGGACAGGGGGAATGGGGCCAACGTCCTGACTTTC. It yields the protein CAWSADRGNGANVLTF.

The chain joins TRBV14 to TRBJ1-3; the D gene is possibly TRBD1 (5 bases). Germline loops: CDR1 SGHDN, CDR2 FVKESK. This CDR3 has 13 residues. The V gene lost 8 bases and the J gene lost 4 bases, with 12 bases spanning the gap. In nucleotides, the CDR3 is TGTGCCAGCGGAGGGGCGCAAGGAAACACCATATATTTT. This translates into CASGGAQGNTIYF.

This rearrangement joins TRBV18 to TRBJ2-2, with D possibly TRBD1 on 5 matching bases. Between the trimmed V and J ends, which lost 0 bases and 1 base, there was a span of 9 bases. CDR1 and CDR2 (germline): KGHSH, LQKENI. The CDR3 sequence is 16 residues long. The CDR3 here is CASSPPKGQNTGELFF. DNA for the CDR3: TGTGCCAGCTCACCACCTAAAGGACAGAACACCGGGGAGCTGTTTTTT.

The gene calls are TRBV19 and TRBJ1-4; TRBD1 might be the D (5 bases). The germline V gene encodes CDR1 LNHDA and CDR2 SQIVND (reference sequence). V lost 1 base, J lost 5 bases, and 14 bases lay in between. The CDR3 is made up of 16 amino acids. CDR3 bases: TGTGCCAGTAGTATAGCCATGGGGCTCGACAATGAAAAACTGTTTTTT. As protein: CASSIAMGLDNEKLFF.

This clone has a handful of counts. CDR3: CASSPRERGGRAQYF. The DNA for the CDR3 is TGTGCCAGCAGCCCCAGGGAGCGGGGGGGCCGGGCGCAGTATTTT. J is TRBJ2-3 and V is TRBV6-6; 10 bases are a match to TRBD2. CDR1 and CDR2 (germline): MNHNY, SVGAGI (reference sequence). The CDR3 is 15 amino acids. The ends lost 6 bases at V and 10 bases at J; junction bases unmatched: 13.

The V gene is TRBV24-1, the J gene TRBJ2-5; 7 nucleotides align to TRBD2. Per the germline V gene, CDR1 is KGHDR and CDR2 is SFDVKD. V shed 0 bases and J 1 base; nucleotides not matched to a gene: 1. This CDR3 is built from 15 residues. The CDR3 sequence: CATSDLGGSQETQYF. DNA of the CDR3: TGTGCCACCAGTGATTTGGGCGGGAGCCAAGAGACCCAGTACTTC.

CDR3 amino acids: CASRVSGANLEQYF. Here the CDR3 DNA reads TGTGCCAGCAGGGTCAGCGGGGCCAACTTGGAGCAGTACTTC. The gene calls are TRBV27 and TRBJ2-7, with 7 bases lining up with TRBD2. Germline CDR1 reads MNHEY; CDR2 reads SMNVEV (reference sequence). The V and J ends lost 6 bases and 7 bases, in that order; junction bases with no gene match: 12. There are 14 residues in the CDR3.

The V call is TRBV4-3, the J call TRBJ2-3; maybe TRBD1 (6 bases). From germline, CDR1 is LGHNA and CDR2 YSLEER. Trimming shortened V by 4 bases and J by 2 bases, and 16 bases separated the two germline ends. The CDR3 is made up of 16 amino acids. The CDR3 sequence: CASSRHREILTDTQYF. In DNA form, the CDR3 reads TGCGCCAGCAGCCGCCACAGGGAAATACTCACAGATACGCAGTATTTT.

This clone was seen a single time. This chain links TRBV30 with TRBJ2-3, with TRBD1 as a possible D gene (6 bases). V was shortened by 0 bases and J by 7 bases, with 14 bases between the two germline ends. Germline CDR1 is GTSNPN and CDR2 is SVGIG (reference sequence). The CDR3 covers 14 residues. CDR3 sequence reads: CAWSVYRATNTQYF. The CDR3 DNA sequence: TGTGCCTGGAGTGTATACAGGGCGACCAATACGCAGTATTTT.

The chain is built from TRBV18 and TRBJ2-3, with TRBD2 matching 10 bases. The J segment lost 7 bases and the V segment lost 3 bases, leaving 7 bases of the junction unmatched. Germline-derived CDR1 and CDR2 are KGHSH and LQKENI. This CDR3 region has 15 residues. The CDR3 sequence is CASSPGAGGPNTQYF. The CDR3 nucleotides are TGTGCCAGCTCACCCGGAGCGGGGGGGCCAAATACGCAGTATTTT.

This chain uses TRBV5-1 with TRBJ2-7; 8 bases agree with TRBD1. V lost 4 bases, J lost 2 bases, and 5 bases stayed unmatched. CDR3 length: 14 residues. CDR1 and CDR2 from the germline V gene are SGHRS and YFSETQ. CDR3: CASSSTGQAYEQYF. The CDR3 coding sequence is TGCGCCAGCAGCAGCACGGGACAGGCCTACGAGCAGTACTTC.

The chain carries TRBV29-1 and TRBJ2-3; 14 positions agree with TRBD2. CDR1 and CDR2 (germline): SQVTM, ANQGSEA. V lost 7 bases and J lost 9; bases outside the gene matches: 9. The CDR3 sequence is 14 residues long. The chain's CDR3 is CSAGTSGSWGTQYF. CDR3 in DNA: TGCAGCGCCGGGACTAGCGGGAGTTGGGGGACGCAGTATTTT.

This clone turned up a few times. This chain links TRBV9 with TRBJ2-2; 10 bases are a match to TRBD2. The CDR3 covers 15 residues. V shed 3 bases and J 5 bases; nucleotides not matched to a gene: 4. Per germline, CDR1 SGDLS and CDR2 YYNGEE. The CDR3 region is CASSALAGRTGELFF. Here the CDR3 DNA reads TGTGCCAGCAGCGCACTAGCGGGACGGACCGGGGAGCTGTTTTTT.

V gene TRBV29-1 combines with J gene TRBJ1-1; 10 bases match TRBD1. V dropped 6 bases and J dropped 11; count of bases not matched to a gene: 12. CDR3 length: 13 amino acids. CDR1 is SQVTM, CDR2 ANQGSEA, per germline. CDR3 protein: CSVVGTGEGRAFF. CDR3 nucleotide sequence: TGCAGCGTGGTTGGGACAGGGGAAGGCCGGGCTTTCTTT.